This entry concerns a single TCR beta chain. The CDR3 extends over 15 amino acids. Trimming shortened V by 4 bases and J by 1 base, and 14 bases separated the two germline ends. Looked up from germline, CDR1 is SGHRS and CDR2 is YFSETQ. The data were taken from a study of blood T cell repertoires in COVID-19. Whole-study context: COVID-19 samples from acute and convalescent phases originated in the United States, Italy and Spain. In each case, the material was cDNA or gDNA derived from T cells, B-cell-depleted T cells, or PBMCs.

In the source study's methods: Reference gene primer amplification in the assay estimated nucleated cell counts. TCRdb keeps only in-frame clones here, not all; method: immunoSEQ multiplex PCR. That table gives V, J and clone size, and the DNA gave D and trimming. The sample has fewer than 250,000 clones, approximately 80% seen once. Recruited during active infection, patients (from Seattle) were subsequently followed longitudinally. This chain links TRBV5-1 with TRBJ1-1; weak D call: TRBD1 (5 bases). The sample comprised peripheral blood. The TCR was taken from a woman aged 80 or over with COVID-19, enrolled during active disease. The CDR3, as DNA: TGCGCCAGCAGCCAGGCGGGGCGGCCGAACACTGAAGCTTTCTTT. Protein sequence: CASSQAGRPNTEAFF.